The clone carrying this T cell receptor (beta chain) was seen a handful of times. What it binds is unknown. Stated time point: patch test 3, about 24 weeks after DPC sensitization. Regarding treatment: therapeutic diphenylcyclopropenone sensitization with weekly scalp DPC. TCRdb processed the RACE reads anew with MiXCR; each CDR3 protein has one entry. In the table there are roughly 200,000 distinct CDR3 sequences, under 25% of which are singletons. The CDR3 totals 15 residues. Germline trimming cut 6 bases from V and 4 bases from J; bases unmatched to any gene: 10. CDR1 MNHEY and CDR2 SVGAGI come from the germline V gene. This sample was taken from a study of human T cells and chemical hapten exposure. Study-wide background: Affected patients, primarily female, had alopecia areata, totalis or universalis. Study-level points and caveats: A positive correlation with patch test score was found for PT1 expanded TCR counts.

The genes are TRBV6-5 and TRBJ1-2; TRBD1 matches 8 bases. The sequence was collected from a woman aged 40 to 50 with alopecia areata. Some clones in this sample may be carry-over from other donors' samples. Source: whole blood, taken in connection with sensitization to the hapten diphenylcyclopropenone (DPC). CDR3 DNA: TGTGCCAGCAGCGACAGGGGAATCGCTACCTATGGCTACACCTTC. Encoded protein: CASSDRGIATYGYTF.